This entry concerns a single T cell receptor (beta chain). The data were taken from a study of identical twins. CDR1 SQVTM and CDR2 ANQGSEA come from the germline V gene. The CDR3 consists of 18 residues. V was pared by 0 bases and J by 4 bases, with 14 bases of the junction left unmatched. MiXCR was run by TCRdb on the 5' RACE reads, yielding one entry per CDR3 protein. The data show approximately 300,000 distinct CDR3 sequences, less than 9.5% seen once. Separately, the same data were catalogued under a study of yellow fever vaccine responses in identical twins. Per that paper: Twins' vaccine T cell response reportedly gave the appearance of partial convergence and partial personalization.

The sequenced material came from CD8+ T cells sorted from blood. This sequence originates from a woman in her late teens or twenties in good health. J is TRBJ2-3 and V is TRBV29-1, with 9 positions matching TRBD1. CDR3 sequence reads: CSVEDWEGRGQGSDTQYF. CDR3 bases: TGCAGCGTTGAAGATTGGGAAGGGAGGGGACAGGGTTCAGATACGCAGTATTTT.